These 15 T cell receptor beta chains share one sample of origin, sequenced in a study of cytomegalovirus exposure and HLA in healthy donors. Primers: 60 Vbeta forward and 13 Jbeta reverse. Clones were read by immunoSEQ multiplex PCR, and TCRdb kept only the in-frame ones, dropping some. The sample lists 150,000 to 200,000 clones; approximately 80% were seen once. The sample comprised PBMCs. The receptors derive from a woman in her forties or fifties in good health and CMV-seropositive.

The CDR3 spells CASSLGLVDTDTQYF. CDR3 coding DNA: TGTGCCAGCTCATTGGGACTAGTCGACACAGATACGCAGTATTTT. The V call is TRBV18, the J call TRBJ2-3, with 8 bases fitting TRBD2. Germline CDR1 and CDR2: KGHSH and LQKENI. The trim removed 5 bases at V and 2 bases at J, leaving 6 bases unmatched. The CDR3 totals 15 residues.

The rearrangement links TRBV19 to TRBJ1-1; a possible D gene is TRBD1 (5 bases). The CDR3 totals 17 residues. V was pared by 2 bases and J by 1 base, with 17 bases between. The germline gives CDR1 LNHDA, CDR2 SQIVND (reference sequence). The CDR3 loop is CASSITPSQGGNTEAFF. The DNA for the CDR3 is TGTGCCAGTAGTATAACCCCGTCCCAGGGAGGGAACACTGAAGCTTTCTTT.

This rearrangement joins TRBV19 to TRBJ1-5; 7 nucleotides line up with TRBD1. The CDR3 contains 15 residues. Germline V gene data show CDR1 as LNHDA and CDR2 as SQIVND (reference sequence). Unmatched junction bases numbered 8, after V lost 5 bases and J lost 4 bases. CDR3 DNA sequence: TGTGCCAGTAGTTCCCGGGACAGCCCTAATCAGCCCCAGCATTTT. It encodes CASSSRDSPNQPQHF.

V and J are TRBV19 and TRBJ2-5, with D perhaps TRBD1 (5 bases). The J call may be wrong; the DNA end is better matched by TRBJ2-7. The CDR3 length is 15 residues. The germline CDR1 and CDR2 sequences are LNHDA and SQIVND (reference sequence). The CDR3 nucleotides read TGTGCCAGTACCGACAGACACCTAAACTCCTACGAGCAGTACTTC. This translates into CASTDRHLNSYEQYF.

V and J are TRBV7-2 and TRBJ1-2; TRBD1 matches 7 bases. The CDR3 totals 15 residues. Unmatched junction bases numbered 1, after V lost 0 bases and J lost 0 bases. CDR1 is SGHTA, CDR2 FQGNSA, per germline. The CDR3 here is CASSLARGSNYGYTF. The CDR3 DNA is TGTGCCAGCAGCTTAGCCAGGGGGTCTAACTATGGCTACACCTTC.

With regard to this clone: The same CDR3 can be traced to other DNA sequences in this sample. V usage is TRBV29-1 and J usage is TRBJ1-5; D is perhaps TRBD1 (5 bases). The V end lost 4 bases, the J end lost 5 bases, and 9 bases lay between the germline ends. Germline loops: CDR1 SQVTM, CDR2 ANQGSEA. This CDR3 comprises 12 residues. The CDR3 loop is CSVGTGDQPQHF. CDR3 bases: TGCAGCGTTGGCACGGGGGATCAGCCCCAGCATTTT.

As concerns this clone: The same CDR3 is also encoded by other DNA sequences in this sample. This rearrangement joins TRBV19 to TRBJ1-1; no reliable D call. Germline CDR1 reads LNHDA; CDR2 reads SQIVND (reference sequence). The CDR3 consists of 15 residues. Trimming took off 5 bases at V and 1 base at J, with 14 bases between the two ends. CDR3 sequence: CASSAGGWGNTEAFF. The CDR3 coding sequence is TGTGCCAGTAGTGCCGGAGGATGGGGGAACACTGAAGCTTTCTTT.

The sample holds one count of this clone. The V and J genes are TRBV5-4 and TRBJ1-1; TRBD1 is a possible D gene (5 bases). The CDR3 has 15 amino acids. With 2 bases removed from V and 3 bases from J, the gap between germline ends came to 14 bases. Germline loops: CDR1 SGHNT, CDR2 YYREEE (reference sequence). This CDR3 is CASSLGGRADTEAFF. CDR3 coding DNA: TGTGCCAGCAGCTTAGGTGGCAGGGCCGACACTGAAGCTTTCTTT. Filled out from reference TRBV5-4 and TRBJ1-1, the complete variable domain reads ETGVTQSPTHLIKTRGQQVTLRCSSQSGHNTVSWYQQALGQGPQFIFQYYREEENGRGNFPPRFSGLQFPNYSSELNVNALELDDSALYLCASSLGGRADTEAFFGQGTRLTVV.

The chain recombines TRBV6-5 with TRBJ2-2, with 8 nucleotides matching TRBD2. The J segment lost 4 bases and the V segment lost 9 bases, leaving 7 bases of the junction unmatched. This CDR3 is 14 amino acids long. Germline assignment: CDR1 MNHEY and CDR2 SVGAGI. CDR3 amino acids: CASRTSSGTGELFF. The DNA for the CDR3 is TGTGCCAGTCGGACTAGCTCGGGCACCGGGGAGCTGTTTTTT.

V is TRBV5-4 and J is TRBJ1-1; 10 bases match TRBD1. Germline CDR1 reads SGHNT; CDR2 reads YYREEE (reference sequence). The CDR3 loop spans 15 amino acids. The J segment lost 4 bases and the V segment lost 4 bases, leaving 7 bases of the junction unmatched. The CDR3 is CASSAGQGLGTEAFF. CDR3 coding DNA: TGTGCCAGCAGCGCGGGACAGGGGTTGGGCACTGAAGCTTTCTTT. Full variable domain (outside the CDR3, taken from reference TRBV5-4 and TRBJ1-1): ETGVTQSPTHLIKTRGQQVTLRCSSQSGHNTVSWYQQALGQGPQFIFQYYREEENGRGNFPPRFSGLQFPNYSSELNVNALELDDSALYLCASSAGQGLGTEAFFGQGTRLTVV.

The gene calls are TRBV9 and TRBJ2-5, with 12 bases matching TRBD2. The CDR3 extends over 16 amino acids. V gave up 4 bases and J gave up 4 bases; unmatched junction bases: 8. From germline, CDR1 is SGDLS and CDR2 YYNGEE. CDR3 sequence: CASSPRLAGARETQYF. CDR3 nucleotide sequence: TGTGCCAGCAGCCCGCGACTAGCGGGAGCTAGAGAGACCCAGTACTTC.

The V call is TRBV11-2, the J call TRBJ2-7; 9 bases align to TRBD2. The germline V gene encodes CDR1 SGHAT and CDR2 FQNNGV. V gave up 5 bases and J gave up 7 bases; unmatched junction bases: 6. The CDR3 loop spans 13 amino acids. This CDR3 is CASSRAGGREQYF. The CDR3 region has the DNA TGTGCCAGCAGCCGAGCGGGGGGAAGGGAGCAGTACTTC.

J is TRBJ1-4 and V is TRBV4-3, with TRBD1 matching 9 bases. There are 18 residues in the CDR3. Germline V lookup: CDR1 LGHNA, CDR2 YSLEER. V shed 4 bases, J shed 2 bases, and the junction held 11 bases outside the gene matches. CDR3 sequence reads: CASSLGTGRVLTNEKLFF. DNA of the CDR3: TGCGCCAGCAGCCTCGGGACAGGGAGGGTTTTGACTAATGAAAAACTGTTTTTT.

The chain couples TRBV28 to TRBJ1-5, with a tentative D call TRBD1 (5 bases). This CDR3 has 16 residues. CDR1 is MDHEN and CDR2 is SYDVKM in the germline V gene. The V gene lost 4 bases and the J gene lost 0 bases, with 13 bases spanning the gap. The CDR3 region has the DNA TGTGCCAGCAGTTCCGGGACTGTGAATAGCAATCAGCCCCAGCATTTT. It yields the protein CASSSGTVNSNQPQHF.

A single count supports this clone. CDR3 DNA: TGTGCCAGCACCCCAGGAGGGGGGGGGAGGGCAGATACGCAGTATTTT. This translates into CASTPGGGGRADTQYF. V gene TRBV7-3 combines with J gene TRBJ2-3; D is possibly TRBD2 (7 bases). This CDR3 comprises 16 residues. V was shortened by 7 bases and J by 4 bases, with 21 bases between the two germline ends. Germline CDR1 is SGHTA and CDR2 is FQGTGA.